Each of the 15 T cell receptor beta chains below was sequenced from the same sample in a study of cytomegalovirus exposure and HLA in healthy donors. The PCR ran on 60 Vbeta and 13 Jbeta primers. The data were produced by immunoSEQ multiplex PCR, yet TCRdb's version contains in-frame clones alone and is incomplete. Counted here are about 130,000 clones, about 85% occurring once; the ten biggest clones make up about 7%. Source material: PBMCs. These receptors were taken from a woman in her 30s in good health and CMV-seropositive.

J is TRBJ1-1 and V is TRBV18; D gene ambiguous. Trimming took 2 bases from V and 0 from J, leaving 4 bases between them. CDR1 and CDR2 from the germline V gene are KGHSH and LQKENI. The CDR3 spans 13 residues. The CDR3 reads CASSPTLNTEAFF. The CDR3, as DNA: TGTGCCAGCTCACCAACACTGAACACTGAAGCTTTCTTT.

The V and J genes are TRBV9 and TRBJ2-3; TRBD2 matches 7 bases. Germline V gives CDR1 SGDLS, CDR2 YYNGEE. Trimming took 0 bases from V and 2 from J; bases not matched to a gene: 3. CDR3 size: 15 residues. The CDR3 here is CASSVGLAVTDTQYF. In nucleotides, the CDR3 is TGTGCCAGCAGCGTAGGTCTAGCGGTCACAGATACGCAGTATTTT.

The chain recombines TRBV29-1 with TRBJ2-3; D remains unclear. Germline assignment: CDR1 SQVTM and CDR2 ANQGSEA. The V end lost 1 base, the J end lost 4 bases, and 9 bases lay between the germline ends. This CDR3 contains 13 residues. CDR3 nucleotide sequence: TGCAGCGTTGAAGTCTCGGTGGCAGATACGCAGTATTTT. Its protein product is CSVEVSVADTQYF.

The chain links TRBV18 to TRBJ2-7; TRBD1 is a possible D gene (5 bases). Germline CDR1 reads KGHSH; CDR2 reads LQKENI. This CDR3 comprises 12 residues. Between the trimmed V and J ends, which lost 3 bases and 3 bases, there was a span of 6 bases. CDR3 sequence: CASSPTGYEQYF. The CDR3, as DNA: TGTGCCAGCTCACCTACAGGCTACGAGCAGTACTTC. Full variable domain (rest looked up from reference TRBV18 and TRBJ2-7): NAGVMQNPRHLVRRRGQEARLRCSPMKGHSHVYWYRQLPEEGLKFMVYLQKENIIDESGMPKERFSAEFPKEGPSILRIQQVVRGDSAAYFCASSPTGYEQYFGPGTRLTVT.

V and J are TRBV18 and TRBJ2-3; possible D gene TRBD2, 5 bases. Trimming took off 3 bases at V and 6 bases at J, with 13 bases between the two ends. CDR3 length: 14 residues. Germline-derived CDR1 and CDR2 are KGHSH and LQKENI. For the CDR3, the DNA is TGTGCCAGCTCACCGAGGGCTCGTATTGATACGCAGTATTTT. It is translated as CASSPRARIDTQYF.

In this sample, this clone turned up once. The chain recombines TRBV9 with TRBJ2-2, with TRBD1 matching over 9 bases. The CDR3 is made up of 16 amino acids. CDR1 is SGDLS and CDR2 is YYNGEE in the germline V gene. V trimming: 3 bases; J trimming: 2 bases; junction bases outside the gene matches: 5. CDR3: CASSAPQGANTGELFF. DNA for the CDR3: TGTGCCAGCAGCGCTCCACAGGGGGCAAACACCGGGGAGCTGTTTTTT.

The gene calls are TRBV30 and TRBJ1-1; 7 nucleotides line up with TRBD1. Per germline, CDR1 GTSNPN and CDR2 SVGIG (reference sequence). Trimming removed 0 bases from V and 5 bases from J; junction bases left unmatched: 15. The CDR3 sequence is 17 residues long. For the CDR3, the DNA is TGTGCCTGGAGTGTACGAGGTGTCTCAGGGGGTGATACTGAAGCTTTCTTT. Amino acids: CAWSVRGVSGGDTEAFF.

J is TRBJ1-4 and V is TRBV6-1, with 11 bases matching TRBD1. Germline CDR1 reads MNHNS; CDR2 reads SASEGT. This CDR3 is built from 16 residues. With 3 bases clipped from V and 7 bases from J, the junction kept 7 bases outside the gene matches. The CDR3 here is CASSDPGQGASEKLFF. Here the CDR3 DNA reads TGTGCCAGCAGTGACCCAGGACAGGGGGCGAGTGAAAAACTGTTTTTT.

The rearrangement links TRBV7-9 to TRBJ2-2; D is possibly TRBD2 (7 bases). Trimming took off 5 bases at V and 5 bases at J, with 15 bases between the two ends. This CDR3 is built from 15 residues. The germline V gene has CDR1 SEHNR and CDR2 FQNEAQ (reference sequence). This CDR3 is CASSRRGAVTGELFF. CDR3 coding DNA: TGTGCCAGCAGCAGACGGGGGGCAGTAACCGGGGAGCTGTTTTTT. Together with reference TRBV7-9 and TRBJ2-2, the CDR3 gives the full variable domain: DTGVSQNPRHKITKRGQNVTFRCDPISEHNRLYWYRQTLGQGPEFLTYFQNEAQLEKSRLLSDRFSAERPKGSFSTLEIQRTEQGDSAMYLCASSRRGAVTGELFFGEGSRLTVL.

This chain links TRBV29-1 with TRBJ1-2; D is possibly TRBD1 (6 bases). CDR1 and CDR2 (germline): SQVTM, ANQGSEA. V was shortened by 6 bases and J by 4 bases, with 18 bases between the two germline ends. CDR3 length equals 14 residues. This CDR3 is CSVGPRQATYGYTF. CDR3 sequence (DNA): TGCAGCGTAGGCCCACGACAGGCAACCTATGGCTACACCTTC.

This clone has just one count. The chain recombines TRBV5-6 with TRBJ1-5; TRBD1 agrees at 7 bases. The ends lost 5 bases at V and 5 bases at J; junction bases unmatched: 4. This CDR3 comprises 13 residues. Germline V gene lookup returns CDR1 SGHDT and CDR2 YYEEEE. The CDR3 nucleotides are TGTGCCAGCAGTCGAGACAGGGATCAGCCCCAGCATTTT. This codes for CASSRDRDQPQHF.

The gene calls are TRBV19 and TRBJ1-4, with D unclear. The CDR3 runs 14 residues. V gave up 6 bases and J gave up 4 bases, with 12 bases separating them. The germline V gene has CDR1 LNHDA and CDR2 SQIVND (reference sequence). CDR3: CASRLLGGNEKLFF. DNA for the CDR3: TGTGCCAGTAGGCTTTTAGGAGGTAATGAAAAACTGTTTTTT.

The chain joins TRBV10-3 to TRBJ1-2, with 7 bases aligning to TRBD1. Germline V lookup: CDR1 ENHRY, CDR2 SYGVKD. CDR3 length: 14 amino acids. V was pared by 4 bases and J by 6 bases, with 8 bases of the junction left unmatched. CDR3 sequence reads: CAISGGTDHNGYTF. CDR3 bases: TGTGCCATCAGTGGGGGGACAGATCACAATGGCTACACCTTC.

This clone was detected a few times. The chain uses TRBV2 and TRBJ1-6; D is possibly TRBD1 (5 bases). V lost 2 bases to trimming and J lost 7 bases, with 12 bases between them. This CDR3 comprises 15 residues. CDR1 and CDR2 (germline): SNHLY, FYNNEI. The CDR3 region is CASSEQGTGNSPLHF. Written as DNA, the CDR3 is TGTGCCAGCAGTGAACAGGGAACGGGCAATTCACCCCTCCACTTT.

CDR3 bases: TGCGCCAGCAGTGAGTCTGGGTTGACTACGAGGCAGTACTTC. Translating gives CASSESGLTTRQYF. The V gene is TRBV10-1, the J gene TRBJ2-5; D is perhaps TRBD2 (5 bases). The CDR3 has 14 residues. The V end was cut by 0 bases, the J end by 11 bases, with 16 bases between. Germline CDR1 WNHNN, CDR2 SYGVQD (reference sequence).